This T cell receptor (beta chain) emerged from a study of post-analysis software for immune sequencing data. Findings and caveats of the study: TRBV segments more frequent in patients than in controls numbered several and included TRBV5-6, TRBV5-1 and TRBV20-1. Co-batched samples clustered tightly together by F measure.

This clonotype was found a few times. As yet, its antigen is unknown. Included in the TCR beta cDNA libraries were unique molecular identifiers. TCRdb re-called the PCR reads through MiXCR, storing one row per CDR3 protein. Of roughly 600,000 distinct CDR3 sequences listed, around 44% were seen once; the top ten hold under 2%. V was clipped by 8 bases and J by 0 bases, with 16 bases between them. This CDR3 has 15 amino acids. The genes are TRBV12-3 or TRBV12-4 and TRBJ1-1; a weak D match, TRBD1 (5 bases). This TCR came from a girl under 18 with multiple sclerosis. The sample consisted of blood. The CDR3 region is CASFLYGGLNTEAFF. The CDR3 coding sequence is TGTGCCAGCTTTCTCTACGGGGGACTGAACACTGAAGCTTTCTTT.